This TCR beta chain is from a study of blood T cell repertoires in COVID-19. Trimming removed 6 bases from V and 2 bases from J, with 16 bases in between. The germline CDR1 and CDR2 sequences are KGHSH and LQKENI. There are 15 residues in the CDR3. Authors' processing steps: Estimation of nucleated cell counts relied on the amplification of reference gene primers. Profiled with immunoSEQ multiplex PCR; TCRdb holds only in-frame clones, not every one. That table furnishes V, J and clone size, whereas the DNA furnished D and trimming. The sample lists approximately 100,000 clones, around 85% occurring once.

The clonotype comes from a human donor in a cohort sampled during active COVID-19. The chain carries TRBV18 and TRBJ1-1, with D possibly TRBD1 on 6 matching bases. The material sequenced was peripheral blood. The CDR3, as DNA: TGTGCCAGCTCGCGGACAGAGGCGGGCAACACTGAAGCTTTCTTT. Its translation is CASSRTEAGNTEAFF.